A selection of T cell receptor beta chains follows, all from one sample in a study of blood T cell repertoires in COVID-19. This table comes from immunoSEQ multiplex PCR, and its TCRdb copy is limited to in-frame clones, with some not included. The sample has over 250,000 clones, roughly 85% seen once. The material sequenced was peripheral blood. Receptors were obtained from a human donor in a cohort sampled during active COVID-19. CDR3s include the opening cysteine and the closing phenylalanine or tryptophan. A D gene is named only where the DNA matches it firmly. Not all rows give a size; the values are once, few, many and, for expanded clones, a class.

NA	TRBV7-2	TRBJ2-3	NA	CASSFLQSTDTQYF	TGTGCCAGCAGCTTTCTGCAGAGCACAGATACGCAGTATTTT
NA	TRBV7-9	TRBJ2-3	TRBD2	CASSLGLAAQGISTDTQYF	TGTGCCAGCAGCTTAGGACTAGCGGCCCAAGGGATCAGCACAGATACGCAGTATTTT
few	TRBV6-5	TRBJ1-6	NA	CASSFSRGNSPLHF	TGTGCCAGCAGTTTCTCTAGGGGTAATTCACCCCTCCACTTT
once	TRBV28	TRBJ2-7	TRBD1	CASSRTGTYEQYF	TGTGCCAGCAGTAGGACAGGGACCTACGAGCAGTACTTC
NA	TRBV6-2/TRBV6-3	TRBJ2-1	TRBD1	CASSYSGQVSSSYNEQFF	TGTGCCAGCAGTTACTCCGGACAGGTTTCTAGCTCCTACAATGAGCAGTTCTTC
NA	TRBV11-2	TRBJ2-7	NA	CASSLGGLEQYF	TGTGCCAGCAGCTTAGGGGGGCTCGAGCAGTACTTC
NA	TRBV7-8	TRBJ2-7	TRBD1	CASSPSDRGYEQYF	TGTGCCAGCAGCCCATCCGACAGGGGCTACGAGCAGTACTTC
NA	TRBV9	TRBJ2-3	TRBD1	CASSVVGQGKDTQYF	TGTGCCAGCAGCGTAGTGGGACAGGGCAAAGATACGCAGTATTTT
once	TRBV7-2	TRBJ1-2	NA	CASSLGQANYGYTF	TGTGCCAGCAGCTTAGGACAGGCTAACTATGGCTACACCTTC
NA	TRBV30	TRBJ2-7	TRBD2	CATSGSYEQYF	TGTGCCACTAGCGGGTCCTACGAGCAGTACTTC
once	TRBV5-6	TRBJ2-7	NA	CASSLSGRSYEQYF	TGTGCCAGCAGTTTGTCGGGGAGGAGCTACGAGCAGTACTTC
NA	TRBV2	TRBJ2-5	NA	CASRAIQGTQYF	TGTGCCAGCAGAGCTATACAGGGCACCCAGTACTTC
NA	TRBV5-5	TRBJ2-5	TRBD2	CASSSSGVRQETQYF	TGTGCCAGCAGCTCTAGCGGGGTTCGCCAAGAGACCCAGTACTTC
NA	TRBV18	TRBJ1-4	NA	CASSPQEGEKLFF	TGTGCCAGCTCACCACAGGAGGGAGAAAAACTGTTTTTT
NA	TRBV2	TRBJ2-5	NA	CASGAEGETQYF	TGTGCCAGCGGAGCGGAGGGGGAGACCCAGTACTTC
few	TRBV6-5	TRBJ2-1	TRBD2	CALTAGGLWNEQFF	TGTGCCCTGACGGCGGGAGGGCTATGGAATGAGCAGTTCTTC
few	TRBV7-7	TRBJ2-1	TRBD2	CASSPGPGGPGDEQFF	TGTGCCAGCAGTCCAGGGCCGGGAGGCCCTGGGGATGAGCAGTTCTTC
NA	TRBV5-1	TRBJ2-1	TRBD2	CASSSGRTSGKHNEQFF	TGCGCCAGCAGCTCCGGGCGGACTAGCGGGAAACACAATGAGCAGTTCTTC
NA	TRBV18	TRBJ2-5	NA	CASSPFGTGETQYF	TGTGCCAGCTCACCATTTGGCACAGGGGAGACCCAGTACTTC
NA	TRBV19	TRBJ1-4	NA	CASRQGFENEKLFF	TGTGCCAGTAGGCAGGGTTTCGAAAATGAAAAACTGTTTTTT
NA	TRBV5-1	TRBJ2-7	TRBD1	CASSLLGQNSYEQYF	TGCGCCAGCAGTTTGTTGGGACAGAACTCCTACGAGCAGTACTTC
NA	TRBV3-1/TRBV3-2	TRBJ2-1	NA	CASSPGLERSYNEQFF	TGTGCCAGCAGCCCCGGTCTGGAGCGGTCCTACAATGAGCAGTTCTTC
NA	TRBV7-2	TRBJ2-7	TRBD1	CASSQRKAGGYDEQYF	TGTGCCAGCAGCCAACGAAAGGCAGGGGGCTACGACGAGCAGTACTTC
NA	TRBV19	TRBJ1-5	TRBD1	CASKTGTGTNQPQHF	TGTGCCAGTAAAACCGGGACAGGGACGAATCAGCCCCAGCATTTT
NA	TRBV7-6	TRBJ2-5	TRBD2	CASSRFSGRQWAQETQYF	TGTGCCAGCAGCCGTTTTAGCGGGAGGCAATGGGCACAAGAGACCCAGTACTTC
once	TRBV28	TRBJ1-6	TRBD1	CASTPGQPLSPLHF	TGTGCCAGCACCCCGGGACAGCCCCTTTCACCCCTCCACTTT
NA	TRBV4-2	TRBJ2-4	TRBD1	CASSPTGKAKNIQYF	TGTGCCAGCAGCCCGACAGGGAAGGCGAAAAACATTCAGTACTTC
NA	TRBV3-1/TRBV3-2	TRBJ2-3	TRBD2	CASSQVSGRAGTDTQYF	TGTGCCAGCAGCCAAGTAAGCGGGAGGGCTGGCACAGATACGCAGTATTTT